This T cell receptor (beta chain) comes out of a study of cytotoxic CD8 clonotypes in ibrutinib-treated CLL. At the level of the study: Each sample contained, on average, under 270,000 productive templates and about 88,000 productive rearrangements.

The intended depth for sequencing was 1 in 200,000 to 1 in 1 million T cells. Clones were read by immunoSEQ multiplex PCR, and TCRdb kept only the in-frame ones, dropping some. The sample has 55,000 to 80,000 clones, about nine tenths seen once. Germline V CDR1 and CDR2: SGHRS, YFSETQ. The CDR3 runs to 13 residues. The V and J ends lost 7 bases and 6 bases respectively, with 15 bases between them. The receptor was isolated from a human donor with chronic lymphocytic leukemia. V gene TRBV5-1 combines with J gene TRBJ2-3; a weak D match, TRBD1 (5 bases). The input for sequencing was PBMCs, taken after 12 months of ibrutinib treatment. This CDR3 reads CASRKRGEDTQYF. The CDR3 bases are TGCGCCAGCCGCAAAAGGGGTGAGGATACGCAGTATTTT. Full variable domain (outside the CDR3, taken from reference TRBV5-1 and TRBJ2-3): KAGVTQTPRYLIKTRGQQVTLSCSPISGHRSVSWYQQTPGQGLQFLFEYFSETQRNKGNFPGRFSGRQFSNSRSEMNVSTLELGDSALYLCASRKRGEDTQYFGPGTRLTVL.